These 9 T cell receptor beta chains came from one sample sequenced in a study of blood T cells in healthy people across ages. A second PCR, run for about 7 to 11 cycles, used a sample-barcoded 5' primer plus a J-beta primer mix. MiXCR, applied by TCRdb to the 5' RACE reads, yields one record per CDR3 protein. The table has roughly 830,000 distinct CDR3 sequences, approximately 59% seen once. The sequenced sample consisted of blood. These receptor sequences come from a man younger than 45 in good health.

This sequence joins TRBV28 and TRBJ1-2; 9 bases match TRBD1. Trimming took 6 bases from V and 4 from J; bases not matched to a gene: 9. The length of the CDR3 is 15 residues. Germline V gene data show CDR1 as MDHEN and CDR2 as SYDVKM. Here the CDR3 DNA reads TGTGCCAGCAGGGCGACAGGGGGGCAACCCTATGGCTACACCTTC. This translates into CASRATGGQPYGYTF.

This chain connects TRBV6-1 to TRBJ1-2, with D unresolved. The CDR3 consists of 12 residues. Trimming left V 8 bases short and J 4 bases short, with 11 bases between. The germline gives CDR1 MNHNS, CDR2 SASEGT. CDR3 sequence reads: CASRDPGYGYTF. The CDR3 DNA follows: TGTGCCAGCCGCGACCCGGGCTATGGCTACACCTTC.

This clonotype was counted ten times or more. The chain employs TRBV7-2 and TRBJ2-7; the match to TRBD2 covers 8 bases. Trimming cost V 5 bases and J 0 bases; bases outside gene matches: 9. The germline CDR1 and CDR2 sequences are SGHTA and FQGNSA. The CDR3 consists of 16 residues. The CDR3 DNA follows: TGTGCCAGCAGCCTTCCGGGGGGGCTCAACTCCTACGAGCAGTACTTC. It codes for CASSLPGGLNSYEQYF.

This chain joins TRBV6-5 and TRBJ2-7; 7 nucleotides match TRBD1. This CDR3 is 14 amino acids long. Germline V gives CDR1 MNHEY, CDR2 SVGAGI. J lost 0 bases, V lost 7 bases, and 6 bases had no gene match. Here the CDR3 reads CASKRGQASYEQYF. As DNA, the CDR3 is TGTGCCAGCAAAAGAGGACAGGCCTCCTACGAGCAGTACTTC.

This sequence joins TRBV4-3 and TRBJ1-4; D is undetermined. V lost 0 bases and J 3 bases, leaving 14 bases between the germline ends. The germline gives CDR1 LGHNA, CDR2 YSLEER. The CDR3 spans 17 residues. The DNA of the CDR3 is TGCGCCAGCAGCCAAGAAGGGCACGGATTTGCTAATGAAAAACTGTTTTTT. Its translation: CASSQEGHGFANEKLFF.

The table lists this clonotype with a count of one. The J gene is TRBJ2-2, the V gene TRBV28; D may match TRBD1 or TRBD2 (5 bases each). V lost 7 bases and J 1 base, leaving 19 bases between the germline ends. CDR3 length: 17 amino acids. CDR1 is MDHEN, CDR2 SYDVKM, per germline. The CDR3 DNA reads as TGTGCCAGCAATCCTATCGGGGCGGTGCGGAACACCGGGGAGCTGTTTTTT. Its protein product is CASNPIGAVRNTGELFF.

The V call is TRBV20-1, the J call TRBJ2-3, with TRBD2 matching over 13 bases. The length of the CDR3 is 15 residues. Trimming cost V 1 base and J 6 bases; bases outside gene matches: 4. From germline, CDR1 is DFQATT and CDR2 SNEGSKA (reference sequence). CDR3: CSARVGTSGVDTQYF. CDR3 DNA: TGCAGTGCTAGAGTCGGGACTAGCGGGGTGGATACGCAGTATTTT.

This clonotype was observed once. The chain employs TRBV20-1 and TRBJ2-7; 9 positions match TRBD2. The better agreement between TRBJ2-4 and the DNA end casts doubt on the J call. The length of the CDR3 is 16 residues. CDR1 DFQATT and CDR2 SNEGSKA come from the germline V gene (reference sequence). The CDR3 DNA sequence: TGCAGTGCTCGCCTTAGGCCTAGCGGGGCGTCAAACATTCAGTACTTC. Its protein product is CSARLRPSGASNIQYF.

The V gene is TRBV27, the J gene TRBJ2-5; D is unclear. Trimming shortened V by 6 bases and J by 3 bases, and 11 bases separated the two germline ends. The CDR3 sequence is 13 residues long. Germline loops: CDR1 MNHEY, CDR2 SMNVEV (reference sequence). CDR3 DNA: TGTGCCAGCAGAGAGAGGAGAAAAGAGACCCAGTACTTC. Translating it yields CASRERRKETQYF.